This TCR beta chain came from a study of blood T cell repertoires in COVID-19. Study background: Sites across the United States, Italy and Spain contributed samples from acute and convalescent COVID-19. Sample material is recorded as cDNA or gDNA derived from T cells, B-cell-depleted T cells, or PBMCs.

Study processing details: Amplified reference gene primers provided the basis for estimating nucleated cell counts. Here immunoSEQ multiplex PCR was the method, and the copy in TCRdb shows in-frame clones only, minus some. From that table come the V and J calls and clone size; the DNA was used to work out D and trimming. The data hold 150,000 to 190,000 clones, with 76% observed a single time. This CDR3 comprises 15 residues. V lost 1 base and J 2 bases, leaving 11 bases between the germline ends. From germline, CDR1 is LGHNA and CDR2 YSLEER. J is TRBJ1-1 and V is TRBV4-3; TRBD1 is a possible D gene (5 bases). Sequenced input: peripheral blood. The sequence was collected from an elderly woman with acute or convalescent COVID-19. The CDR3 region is CASSQAWTLNTEAFF. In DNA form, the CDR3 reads TGCGCCAGCAGCCAAGCCTGGACACTTAACACTGAAGCTTTCTTT.